What follows describes a single T cell receptor beta chain. Its antigen specificity is not known. No base quality values were provided; no much bigger clone lies one nucleotide off. V sheds 6 bases and J sheds 4 bases, leaving 5 bases between their ends. From its cysteine to its phenylalanine, the CDR3 spans 11 amino acids. Of the read, only the CDR3 DNA is kept; its 33 bases are in frame from base 1. Explained via the paper, the treatment or condition label denotes: AdE1-LMPpoly-expanded autologous EBV-specific T-cell therapy followed by anti-PD-1 nivolumab. The data originate from a study of EBV T-cell therapy then PD-1 blockade in nasopharyngeal carcinoma (dated by TCRdb to the early 2020s). The Qiagen DNeasy Kit was used to extract genomic DNA from the sorted cells. The immunoSEQ platform was used for deep sequencing of the TCR beta chain. Regarding the original processing steps: The immunoSEQ Analyzer software was used to analyze the repertoire data. TCRdb took this table from immuneACCESS and kept in-frame rearrangements with V and J called. Such tables lack part of the clones; where checked against another copy, unresolved V genes explain under half of the gap, and the rest is unexplained. V and J calls and clone size come straight from that table; D and trimming were deduced from the DNA. The sample yields around 13,000 clones; approximately 80% were counted once. Together, the top ten hold about 33% of the sample.

The V and J genes are TRBV12-3 or TRBV12-4 and TRBJ2-3, with the D gene call left open. The source material was CD8+ T cells from blood, sampled around day 96 from a patient whose treatment included autologous EBV-specific T cells and nivolumab. The origin of this receptor is a man aged 35-49 years with nasopharyngeal carcinoma. The nucleotide sequence reads as follows: TGTGCCAGCAGCTTCTCAGATACGCAGTATTTT. Its coded protein is CASSFSDTQYF.